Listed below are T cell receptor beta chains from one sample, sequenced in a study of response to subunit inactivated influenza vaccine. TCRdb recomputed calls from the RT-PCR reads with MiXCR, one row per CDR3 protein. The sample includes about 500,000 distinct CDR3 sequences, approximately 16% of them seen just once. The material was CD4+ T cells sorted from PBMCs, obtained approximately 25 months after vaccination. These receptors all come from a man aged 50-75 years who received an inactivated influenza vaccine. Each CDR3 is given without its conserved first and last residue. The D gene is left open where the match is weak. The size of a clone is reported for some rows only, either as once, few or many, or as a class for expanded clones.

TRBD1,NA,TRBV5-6,ASGRGTGDYEQY
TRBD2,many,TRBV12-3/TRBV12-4,ASRRAGGGETQY
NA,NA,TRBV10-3,AISAGGESGANVLT
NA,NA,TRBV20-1,SAKLQHTQY
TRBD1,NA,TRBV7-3,ASSQTGDSYEQY
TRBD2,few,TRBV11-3,ASSLLAGVRSYEQY
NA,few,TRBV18,ASSPRDTQTGELF
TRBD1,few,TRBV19,ASLGLTGGSYEQY
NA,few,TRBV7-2,ASSFDPVQEQY
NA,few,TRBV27,ASSLWGPRVSTEAF
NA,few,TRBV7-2,ASSLAYGPNEKLF
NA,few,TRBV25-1,ASADRRETQY
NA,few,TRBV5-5,ASSSPTSRDVEQY
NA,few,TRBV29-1,SVVPAGTYEQY
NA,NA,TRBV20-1,SARGPGDHGYT
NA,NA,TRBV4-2,ASSQESLRFPSTDTQY
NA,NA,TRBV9,ASSVAAASSYNEQF
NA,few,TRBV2,ASSELPGNTEAF
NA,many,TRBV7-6,ASSLGQVGNQPQH
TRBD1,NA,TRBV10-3,AISESLRGSNQPQH
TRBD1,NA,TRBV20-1,SARGVVGDRVGQPQH
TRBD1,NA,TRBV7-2,ASSFDRANQPQH
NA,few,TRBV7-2,ASSLSGQLNTEAF
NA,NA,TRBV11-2,ASSLGTMSGQPQH
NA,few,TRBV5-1,ASDPKTGTKNEQF
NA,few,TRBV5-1,ASSLGQVAVNTEAF
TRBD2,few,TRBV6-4,ASRRVSGGTGNEQF
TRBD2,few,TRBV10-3,AISGTSGEYEQY
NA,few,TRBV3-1,ASSHRTGGTDTQY
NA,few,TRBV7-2,ASSPFISNSPLH
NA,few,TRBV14,ASSQGWASSPLH
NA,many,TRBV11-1,ASSFGRSTDTQY
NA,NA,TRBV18,ASSPGGGLEQY
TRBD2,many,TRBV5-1,ASNVGAGGINEQF
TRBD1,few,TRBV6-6,ASSPPQGGEAF
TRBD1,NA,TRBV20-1,SAKGQGEVPLH
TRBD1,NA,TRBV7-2,ASSPQTGETETQY
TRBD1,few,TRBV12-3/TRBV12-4,ASSSRPGGIGELF
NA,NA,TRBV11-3,ASSLGTGQYEQF
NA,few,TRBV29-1,SALTSPYEQY
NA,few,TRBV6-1,ASSPVSTPGNTIY
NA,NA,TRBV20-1,SANVRAGGEQY
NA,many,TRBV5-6,ASSLGGASTDTQY
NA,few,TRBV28,ASSLIFGSRRGETQY
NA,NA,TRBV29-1,SVGGKTYEQY
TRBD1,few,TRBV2,ASSADRGSTNEKLF
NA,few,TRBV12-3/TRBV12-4,ASISDLSRETQY
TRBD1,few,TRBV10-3,AISLGTGSSYEQY
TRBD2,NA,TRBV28,ASSSTGRGRTYEQY
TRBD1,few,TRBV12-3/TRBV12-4,ASSDRGANEQY
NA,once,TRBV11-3,ASSLWQTDTQY
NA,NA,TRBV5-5,ASSYLWDRSYEQY
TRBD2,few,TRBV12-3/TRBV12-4,ASSLGLAGANEQY
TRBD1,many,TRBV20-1,SAPGQGNTGELF